This TCR beta chain was recorded in a study of T cell clonality in common variable immunodeficiency. Notes on the study in general: CVID subjects had higher TCRbeta clonality than healthy controls, most marked in about a third.

Sequencing input was equivalent genomic DNA from CVID and controls. TCRdb's copy holds only in-frame clones and misses some; the assay was immunoSEQ multiplex PCR. The sample has over 30,000 clones, none seen only once. Caucasian heritage predominated among both patients and controls. Donors gave roughly 4.5 to 9 ml heparinized peripheral whole blood. With regard to this clone: The antigen is not known. With the read ending 3 residues before the CDR3 end, the germline J gene is used to fill in that end.

The CDR3 contains 15 residues. Germline CDR1 reads SGHDT; CDR2 reads YYEEEE. Material: peripheral blood mononuclear cells. The genes are TRBV5-6 and TRBJ2-2, with TRBD1 matching over 8 bases. This TCR was sampled from a person aged 18 to 75 in good health. The CDR3 loop reads CASSLEPRGQSPLFF. The part of the CDR3 DNA that was read is TGTGCCAGCAGCTTGGAACCCAGGGGGCAATCACCG.